The entry below gives a single T cell receptor beta chain sequence along with its context. An end of the junction differs from the germline gene, which may be a read error. Repertoires were generated with immunoSEQ multiplex PCR, while TCRdb's copy carries only in-frame clones and drops some. The sample lists around 140,000 clones; over 75% were seen once. CDR3 length: 16 residues. CDR1 MNHNY and CDR2 SVGAGI come from the germline V gene (reference sequence). The data belong to a study of blood T cell repertoires in COVID-19. As for the study in general: PBMCs, B-cell-depleted T cells, or T cells provided the cDNA or gDNA that made up the material.

The clonotype was recovered from a man in his 60s with active or convalescent COVID-19. The chain joins TRBV6-6 to TRBJ2-2; 7 positions match TRBD2. The sample taken for sequencing was peripheral blood. CDR3 DNA sequence: TGTGCCAGCAGTACTGTACTAGCGACCGTCACCAGGGAGCTGTTTTTT. Translating it yields CASSTVLATVTRELFF.